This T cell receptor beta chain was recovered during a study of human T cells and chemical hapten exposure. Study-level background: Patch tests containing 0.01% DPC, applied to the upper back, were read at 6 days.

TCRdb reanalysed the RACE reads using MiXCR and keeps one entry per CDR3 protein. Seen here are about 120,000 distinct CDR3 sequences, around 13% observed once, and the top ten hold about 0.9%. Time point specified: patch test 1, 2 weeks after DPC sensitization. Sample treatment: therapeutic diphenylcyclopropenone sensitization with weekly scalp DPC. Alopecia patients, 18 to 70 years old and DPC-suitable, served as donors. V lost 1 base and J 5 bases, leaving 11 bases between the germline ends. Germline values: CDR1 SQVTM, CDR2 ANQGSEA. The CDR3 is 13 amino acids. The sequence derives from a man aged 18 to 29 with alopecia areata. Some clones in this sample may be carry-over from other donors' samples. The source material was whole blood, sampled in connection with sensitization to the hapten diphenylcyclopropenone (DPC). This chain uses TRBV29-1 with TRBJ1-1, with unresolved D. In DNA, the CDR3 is TGCAGCGTTGAAGTAGGAGGGTCGACTGAAGCTTTCTTT. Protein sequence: CSVEVGGSTEAFF.